These T cell receptor beta chains were read from a single sample in a study of OX40 agonist ivuxolimab in advanced cancers. Method: immunoSEQ multiplex PCR; TCRdb's copy keeps in-frame clones and lacks some. The data hold tens of thousands of clones, with roughly 86% observed a single time. The sequences come from CD4+ or CD8+ T cells sorted from blood, collected in a trial of the OX40 agonist ivuxolimab. All receptors come from an adult with an advanced solid tumor such as melanoma, head and neck, liver or kidney cancer. CDR3s include the opening cysteine and the closing phenylalanine or tryptophan. The D gene is left open where the match is weak. Clone size is not always given. Where it is, it says once, few, many or a class for expanded clones.

cdr3_aa | cdr3_nt | d_call | j_call | clone_size | v_call
CASSTSYSGANVLTF | TGTGCCAGCTCTACAAGCTACTCTGGGGCCAACGTCCTGACTTTC | . | TRBJ2-6 | . | TRBV6-5
CASRDGIGPQHF | TGTGCCAGCCGGGACGGTATCGGGCCCCAGCATTTT | . | TRBJ1-5 | . | TRBV7-2
CASSLAAGGYEQFF | TGTGCCAGCAGCTTAGCGGCAGGGGGTTATGAGCAGTTCTTC | TRBD1 | TRBJ2-1 | once | TRBV7-6
CASSFVGDQETQYF | TGCGCCAGCAGCTTTGTGGGGGATCAAGAGACCCAGTACTTC | . | TRBJ2-5 | . | TRBV5-1
CATLPLHF | TGTGCCACCCTCCCCCTCCACTTT | . | TRBJ1-6 | . | TRBV6-6
CASSDPVNFRETQYF | TGTGCCAGCAGTGATCCAGTTAACTTTCGGGAGACCCAGTACTTC | . | TRBJ2-5 | . | TRBV25-1
CASRRDLATNEKLFF | TGTGCCAGCAGGCGGGACTTGGCAACTAATGAAAAACTGTTTTTT | . | TRBJ1-4 | . | TRBV7-2
CASSSGQGNTGELFF | TGCGCCAGCAGCTCGGGACAGGGGAACACCGGGGAGCTGTTTTTT | TRBD1 | TRBJ2-2 | once | TRBV5-1
CASGLDHGDRAGYTF | TGTGCTAGTGGTTTGGACCATGGGGACAGGGCGGGCTACACCTTC | TRBD1 | TRBJ1-2 | . | TRBV12-5
CASSLDSFVGSEQFF | TGCGCCAGCAGCTTGGATTCTTTCGTGGGGTCTGAGCAGTTCTTC | . | TRBJ2-1 | . | TRBV5-1
CASSEYSDRANSPLHF | TGTGCCAGCAGTGAATATTCCGACAGGGCTAATTCACCCCTCCACTTT | TRBD1 | TRBJ1-6 | . | TRBV25-1
CATSRDPTSAKNIQYF | TGTGCCACCAGCAGAGATCCAACCTCTGCCAAAAACATTCAGTACTTC | . | TRBJ2-4 | once | TRBV15
CASSERTGSGNTIYF | TGCGCCAGCAGCGAACGGACCGGCTCTGGAAACACCATATATTTT | . | TRBJ1-3 | . | TRBV5-1
CSVSRSSTDTQYF | TGCAGCGTAAGCCGCAGTAGCACAGATACGCAGTATTTT | . | TRBJ2-3 | . | TRBV29-1
CAISGGVAGLNEKLFF | TGTGCCATCAGTGGCGGGGTGGCAGGGCTTAATGAAAAACTGTTTTTT | . | TRBJ1-4 | . | TRBV10-3
CASSPTVVGNTIYF | TGTGCCAGCAGTCCGACAGTTGTTGGAAACACCATATATTTT | . | TRBJ1-3 | . | TRBV28
CASSQDLRTEAFF | TGCGCCAGCAGCCAAGATCTAAGGACTGAAGCTTTCTTT | . | TRBJ1-1 | . | TRBV4-3